Below are 16 T cell receptor beta chains sequenced from a single sample in a study of shared clonotypes between healthy human individuals. Sequenced by immunoSEQ multiplex PCR; TCRdb stores in-frame clones only, minus some. Among approximately 620,000 clones listed, more than 95% were seen once. What was sequenced was naive CD4+ T cells sorted from blood. Subset meaning: CD45RA+ positively selected. Receptors originate from a woman in her 30s in good health.

This clone appeared once. The chain links TRBV28 to TRBJ1-5, with a tentative D call TRBD1 (5 bases). The CDR3 has 17 amino acids. Germline V gene lookup returns CDR1 MDHEN and CDR2 SYDVKM. Trimming left V 1 base short and J 0 bases short, with 13 bases between. CDR3: CASSLLGTGNSNQPQHF. DNA of the CDR3: TGTGCCAGCAGTTTATTAGGGACGGGGAATAGCAATCAGCCCCAGCATTTT.

This chain joins TRBV28 and TRBJ2-7; D is uncertain. The CDR3 covers 11 residues. Germline assignment: CDR1 MDHEN and CDR2 SYDVKM. Trimming removed 10 bases from V and 4 bases from J, with 11 bases in between. CDR3 sequence: CAISRNYEQYF. CDR3 DNA: TGTGCCATTTCGCGCAATTACGAGCAGTACTTC.

This chain connects TRBV6-1 to TRBJ2-1; D not resolved. Trimming took off 5 bases at V and 4 bases at J, with 9 bases between the two ends. CDR3 length: 13 amino acids. Germline CDR1 reads MNHNS; CDR2 reads SASEGT. The CDR3 region is CASSSGPYNEQFF. DNA of the CDR3: TGTGCCAGCAGTTCTGGGCCATACAATGAGCAGTTCTTC.

The rearrangement joins TRBV19 to TRBJ1-2, with D uncertain. The V gene's germline CDR1 is LNHDA and CDR2 SQIVND (reference sequence). V was cut by 6 bases and J by 5 bases, with 16 bases left in between. This CDR3 has 14 residues. CDR3 region: CASRGGGEEYGYTF. The CDR3 DNA follows: TGTGCCAGTAGGGGCGGTGGTGAAGAGTATGGCTACACCTTC.

The CDR3 protein is CAGGQGAGGATNEKLFF. The CDR3 coding sequence is TGTGCCGGAGGCCAGGGAGCCGGGGGTGCAACTAATGAAAAACTGTTTTTT. This chain links TRBV30 with TRBJ1-4, with a possible D match to TRBD1 (5 bases). V lost 8 bases, J lost 0 bases, and 22 bases lay in between. The CDR3 extends over 17 amino acids. Looked up from germline, CDR1 is GTSNPN and CDR2 is SVGIG (reference sequence).

The chain employs TRBV5-1 and TRBJ2-3; D possibly corresponds to TRBD1 (6 bases). Germline lookup yields CDR1 SGHRS and CDR2 YFSETQ. This CDR3 is 14 amino acids long. Trimming pared 3 bases from V and 4 bases from J, leaving 12 bases between. The chain's CDR3 is CASSSGTRPDTQYF. In DNA form, the CDR3 reads TGCGCCAGCAGCTCCGGGACACGACCAGATACGCAGTATTTT.

The chain recombines TRBV4-1 with TRBJ2-1; 8 bases match TRBD2. V lost 1 base to trimming and J lost 7 bases; unmatched junction nucleotides: 15. The CDR3 contains 18 residues. Germline CDR1 is MGHRA and CDR2 is YSYEKL. The CDR3 region has the DNA TGCGCCAGCAGCCAAGGCCTAGCGGGCCACTTGAGGGGGAATGAGCAGTTCTTC. This sequence encodes CASSQGLAGHLRGNEQFF.

The chain employs TRBV5-1 and TRBJ1-5; D uncertain. The germline V and J ends were trimmed by 0 bases and 3 bases, with 7 bases remaining between them. Germline-derived CDR1 and CDR2 are SGHRS and YFSETQ. The CDR3 spans 14 residues. CDR3 region: CASSLEHPNQPQHF. CDR3 DNA: TGCGCCAGCAGCTTGGAACATCCCAATCAGCCCCAGCATTTT. The full variable domain, in which reference TRBV5-1 and TRBJ1-5 provide the parts outside the CDR3, is KAGVTQTPRYLIKTRGQQVTLSCSPISGHRSVSWYQQTPGQGLQFLFEYFSETQRNKGNFPGRFSGRQFSNSRSEMNVSTLELGDSALYLCASSLEHPNQPQHFGDGTRLSIL.

This rearrangement joins TRBV13 to TRBJ2-1; the match to TRBD2 covers 8 bases. The CDR3 loop spans 15 amino acids. The V gene's germline CDR1 is PRHDT and CDR2 FYEKMQ (reference sequence). V shed 5 bases, J shed 3 bases, and the junction held 6 bases outside the gene matches. In DNA form, the CDR3 reads TGTGCCAGCAGCCCCACTAGCGGAGACTACAATGAGCAGTTCTTC. Translating gives CASSPTSGDYNEQFF.

CDR3 bases: TGTGCCAGCAGCGTGACCGCTTCCGGGACTACCACCTACGAGCAGTACTTC. As protein: CASSVTASGTTTYEQYF. This chain links TRBV9 with TRBJ2-7; 7 positions match TRBD2. This CDR3 is built from 17 residues. V lost 2 bases and J lost 2; bases outside the gene matches: 13. Looked up from germline, CDR1 is SGDLS and CDR2 is YYNGEE.

The J gene is TRBJ2-7, the V gene TRBV10-3; D unclear. Between the trimmed V and J ends, which lost 0 bases and 5 bases, there was a span of 11 bases. The CDR3 has 14 residues. Germline V gives CDR1 ENHRY, CDR2 SYGVKD. The CDR3, as DNA: TGTGCCATCAGTGAGTCATCAGGCGTAGACGAGCAGTACTTC. Its translation is CAISESSGVDEQYF.

The chain combines TRBV13 with TRBJ1-4; D gene unclear. V shed 6 bases and J shed 4 bases, with 9 bases lying between them. The germline gives CDR1 PRHDT, CDR2 FYEKMQ (reference sequence). The CDR3 has 13 residues. The CDR3 nucleotides read TGTGCCAGCAGAAGACCCGGTAATGAAAAACTGTTTTTT. Encoded protein: CASRRPGNEKLFF. Combining the CDR3 with reference TRBV13 and TRBJ1-4 gives the whole variable domain AAGVIQSPRHLIKEKRETATLKCYPIPRHDTVYWYQQGPGQDPQFLISFYEKMQSDKGSIPDRFSAQQFSDYHSELNMSSLELGDSALYFCASRRPGNEKLFFGSGTQLSVL.

This chain uses TRBV4-2 with TRBJ2-3; possible D gene TRBD2, 6 bases. The germline V gene has CDR1 LGHNA and CDR2 YNFKEQ. This CDR3 is built from 16 residues. V was cut by 2 bases and J by 0 bases, with 12 bases left in between. DNA of the CDR3: TGTGCCAGCAGCCAATATAGCGGCCCTAGCACAGATACGCAGTATTTT. It is translated as CASSQYSGPSTDTQYF.

The CDR3 loop is CASGGDSSHYTF. The DNA for the CDR3 is TGTGCCTCTGGCGGGGACTCGTCCCACTACACCTTC. The chain couples TRBV10-3 to TRBJ1-2, with a weak D call TRBD1 (5 bases). Germline V gene data show CDR1 as ENHRY and CDR2 as SYGVKD. This CDR3 has 12 amino acids. Trimming shortened V by 11 bases and J by 10 bases, and 20 bases separated the two germline ends.

CDR3 sequence: CASTLKEPGYRQETQYF. DNA for the CDR3: TGTGCCAGCACCCTAAAAGAGCCAGGGTATCGGCAAGAGACCCAGTACTTC. V and J are TRBV28 and TRBJ2-5; TRBD1 is a possible D gene (5 bases). This CDR3 contains 17 residues. Trimming pared 7 bases from V and 2 bases from J, leaving 23 bases between. The V gene's germline CDR1 is MDHEN and CDR2 SYDVKM.

The rearrangement links TRBV7-8 to TRBJ1-5; weak D call: TRBD1 (5 bases). The germline V gene has CDR1 SGHVS and CDR2 FQNEAQ. Trimming stripped 7 bases from V and 0 bases from J, with 13 bases between. This CDR3 spans 15 amino acids. CDR3 bases: TGTGCCAGCACCAAGGGGCGATATAGCAATCAGCCCCAGCATTTT. Translation gives CASTKGRYSNQPQHF.